This TCR beta chain was identified in a study of vaccination and CD4 T cells after COVID-19. As to treatment: approximately 9-day PBMC culture with coronavirus spike peptide pools or control peptides (ViraFEST assay). ViraFEST sequenced TCRs after peptide-pool expansion of antigen-specific T cells. CDR1 and CDR2 from the germline V gene are MDHEN and SYDVKM. V lost 4 bases and J lost 5, with 6 bases in between. This CDR3 has 11 residues. About this clonotype: The target antigen is unknown.

With the Oncomine TCR Beta short-read assay, DNA from cultured CD4+ T cells was sequenced. TCRdb re-called the PCR reads through MiXCR, storing one row per CDR3 protein. This sample has about 25,000 distinct CDR3 sequences; over 45% occur once, and the top ten carry about 6.3%. This TCR was sampled from a human donor who had recovered from COVID-19. This rearrangement joins TRBV28 to TRBJ2-7; D may be TRBD1 (5 bases). The sequenced material came from CD4+ T cells from blood, cultured in vitro. The CDR3 DNA follows: TGTGCCAGCAGTTCCAGGGACGAGCAGTACTTC. Translated, it gives CASSSRDEQYF.